Listed here is a single TCR beta chain. Synthetic TCR analog templates were spiked into each PCR. Sequencing used immunoSEQ multiplex PCR; TCRdb keeps in-frame clones, though not all of them. Of tens of thousands of clones in the sample, about 80% were seen once. The source of the sample is a study of PD-L1 blockade in urothelial cancer. V lost 3 bases, J lost 5 bases, and 7 bases stayed unmatched. Per the germline V gene, CDR1 is LNHDA and CDR2 is SQIVND (reference sequence). The CDR3 has 15 amino acids. The sequence came from a man between 65 and 85 years old with urothelial cancer. The rearrangement links TRBV19 to TRBJ2-1, with TRBD2 matching over 7 bases. The sample here was PBMCs, taken around atezolizumab (anti-PD-L1) treatment. CDR3 DNA: TGTGCCAGTAGTATGGGCGGGAGACCCAACAATGAGCAGTTCTTC. Amino acids: CASSMGGRPNNEQFF. The full variable domain, in which reference TRBV19 and TRBJ2-1 provide the parts outside the CDR3, is DGGITQSPKYLFRKEGQNVTLSCEQNLNHDAMYWYRQDPGQGLRLIYYSQIVNDFQKGDIAEGYSVSREKKESFPLTVTSAQKNPTAFYLCASSMGGRPNNEQFFGPGTRLTVL.